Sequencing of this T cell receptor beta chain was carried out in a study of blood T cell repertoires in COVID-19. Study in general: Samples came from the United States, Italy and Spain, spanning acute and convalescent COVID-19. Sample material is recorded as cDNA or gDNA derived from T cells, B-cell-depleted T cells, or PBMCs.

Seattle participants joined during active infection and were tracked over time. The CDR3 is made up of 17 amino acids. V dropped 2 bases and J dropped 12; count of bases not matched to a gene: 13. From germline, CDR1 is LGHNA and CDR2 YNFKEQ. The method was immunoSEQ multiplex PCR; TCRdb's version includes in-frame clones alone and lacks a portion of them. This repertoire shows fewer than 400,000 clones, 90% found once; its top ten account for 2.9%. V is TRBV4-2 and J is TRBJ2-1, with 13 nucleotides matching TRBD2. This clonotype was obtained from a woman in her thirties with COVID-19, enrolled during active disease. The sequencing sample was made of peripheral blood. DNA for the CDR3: TGTGCCAGCAGCCAACCCGAGGGAGGGACTAGCGGGATGGGGCAGTTCTTC. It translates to CASSQPEGGTSGMGQFF.